A single sample is the source of the 9 T cell receptor beta chains below, sequenced in a study of identical twins. TCRdb re-called the 5' RACE reads with MiXCR, one entry per CDR3 protein. The table shows fewer than 500,000 distinct CDR3 sequences, with around an eighth occurring only once. This sample was shared with a second study, whose subject was yellow fever vaccine responses in identical twins.

Sequenced input: CD4+ T cells sorted from blood. The receptors shown here come from a woman in her late teens or twenties in good health.

This clonotype was observed a few times. This chain links TRBV28 with TRBJ2-1; D is possibly TRBD2 (6 bases). This CDR3 has 15 residues. Trimming left V 2 bases short and J 3 bases short, with 11 bases between. The germline V gene has CDR1 MDHEN and CDR2 SYDVKM. This CDR3 reads CASSLGRDLYNEQFF. CDR3 nucleotide sequence: TGTGCCAGCAGTTTAGGGCGGGATCTCTACAATGAGCAGTTCTTC.

The gene calls are TRBV6-1 and TRBJ2-7, with no clear D. CDR1 and CDR2 from the germline V gene are MNHNS and SASEGT. The CDR3 is 13 residues long. Trimming removed 6 bases from V and 2 bases from J, with 11 bases in between. The CDR3 sequence is CASSRGSPYEQYF. CDR3 nucleotides: TGTGCCAGCAGCCGCGGATCCCCCTACGAGCAGTACTTC.

This clonotype came up a few times. The rearrangement links TRBV5-1 to TRBJ2-3, with D perhaps matching TRBD2 (7 bases). Germline lookup yields CDR1 SGHRS and CDR2 YFSETQ. The CDR3 has 18 residues. The germline V and J ends were trimmed by 0 bases and 8 bases, with 25 bases remaining between them. DNA of the CDR3: TGCGCCAGCAGCTTGGTTAGCGGGCAGACAGGCCAGCGGGCTACGCAGTATTTT. Its translation: CASSLVSGQTGQRATQYF.

In its sample, this clonotype was seen many times. This sequence joins TRBV24-1 and TRBJ2-7, with unresolved D. The CDR3 runs 14 residues. Germline loops: CDR1 KGHDR, CDR2 SFDVKD. Trimming removed 1 base from V and 2 bases from J, with 8 bases in between. This CDR3 reads CATSDFDKPYEQYF. CDR3 DNA sequence: TGTGCCACCAGTGATTTTGACAAACCCTACGAGCAGTACTTC.

The chain is built from TRBV24-1 and TRBJ2-7; 10 nucleotides match TRBD2. The V segment lost 8 bases and the J segment 1 base; nucleotides outside the gene matches: 10. The CDR3 runs 16 residues. Germline V lookup: CDR1 KGHDR, CDR2 SFDVKD. For the CDR3, the DNA is TGTGCCACCACCCGGTGGAGCGGGGGGGAGTCCTACGAGCAGTACTTC. Its protein is CATTRWSGGESYEQYF.

The rearrangement joins TRBV29-1 to TRBJ2-1; D call uncertain. CDR3 length equals 12 residues. Germline loops: CDR1 SQVTM, CDR2 ANQGSEA. V was clipped by 6 bases and J by 9 bases, with 15 bases between them. The DNA of the CDR3 is TGCAGCGTGTCGGTAGGGTTGGGTGAGCAGTTCTTC. This codes for CSVSVGLGEQFF.

Many counts were recorded for this clonotype. The gene calls are TRBV5-5 and TRBJ2-3, with TRBD2 matching over 9 bases. The CDR3 covers 16 residues. Germline-derived CDR1 and CDR2 are SGHKS and YYEKEE (reference sequence). V shed 4 bases and J 2 bases; nucleotides not matched to a gene: 8. DNA for the CDR3: TGTGCCAGCAGCACGACCCGACTAGCGGTCACAGATACGCAGTATTTT. This gives the protein CASSTTRLAVTDTQYF.

This clonotype was seen more than once but under ten times. This chain joins TRBV4-2 and TRBJ2-7; 7 bases match TRBD2. This CDR3 has 16 amino acids. Per the germline V gene, CDR1 is LGHNA and CDR2 is YNFKEQ. Trimming cost V 0 bases and J 0 bases; bases outside gene matches: 5. Here the CDR3 reads CASSQEGGGYSYEQYF. CDR3 nucleotides: TGTGCCAGCAGCCAAGAAGGCGGGGGTTACTCCTACGAGCAGTACTTC.

The chain has TRBV7-2 and TRBJ2-5; the match to TRBD1 covers 9 bases. V lost 5 bases, J lost 3 bases, and 4 bases stayed unmatched. This CDR3 contains 14 residues. Per the germline V gene, CDR1 is SGHTA and CDR2 is FQGNSA. CDR3 residues: CASSKWTGEETQYF. The CDR3 bases are TGTGCCAGCAGCAAGTGGACAGGGGAAGAGACCCAGTACTTC.